The T cell receptor (beta chain) described here comes from a study of beta chain features in type 1 diabetes. The study, taken as a whole, reports: More deletions and fewer insertions at VDJ junctions were seen in type 1 diabetes patients. For Type 1 diabetes patients, all four CD4+ subsets carried TCRB CDR3s that were moderately but significantly shorter.

Stem cell-like memory, regulatory, central memory and naive CD4+ cells were sorted via CD45RO/CCR7/CD25/CD127/CD95/CD27. Populations isolated by sorting all had purity greater than 95%. Germline V gene sequence: CDR1 LNHNV, CDR2 YYDKDF (reference sequence). The CDR3 is 13 residues long. Trimming removed 0 bases from V and 6 bases from J, with 6 bases in between. The whole isolated RNA underwent reverse transcription, so sequencing captured expressed TCRB transcripts. Here immunoSEQ multiplex PCR was the method, and the copy in TCRdb shows in-frame clones only, minus some. Counted here are just over 450,000 clones, about 30% occurring once; the ten biggest clones make up 0.05% to 0.07%. Turning to this clone: Its antigen is undetermined.

The TCR was taken from a man aged 18 to 30 in good health. Material for sequencing was naive CD4+ T cells from blood. The rearrangement uses TRBV15 and TRBJ1-5; D gene ambiguous. DNA of the CDR3: TGTGCCACCAGCAGAGATAGTGGTCAGCCCCAGCATTTT. Protein: CATSRDSGQPQHF.